This T cell receptor beta chain stems from a study of a mutant IDH1 vaccine in newly diagnosed glioma. Study context: The sex distribution of treated patients was around 60% male and about 38% female, with a mean age of 40.4 years. It was at week 35 that visit V12 occurred, and at week 47 that visit V13 did.

V was pared by 2 bases and J by 7 bases, with 18 bases between. This CDR3 region has 16 residues. Germline loops: CDR1 SGHTA, CDR2 FQGNSA. Comment on this clone: The target antigen is unknown.

The time point is: week 35, safety follow-up. Every vaccination contained 300 ug of the mutant IDH1 20-mer peptide and was paired with topical imiquimod. At weeks 1, 3, 5, 7, 11, 15, 19 and 23, patients received a vaccination, eight in all. TCRdb's copy holds only in-frame clones and misses some; the assay was immunoSEQ multiplex PCR. The data contain tens of thousands of clones, roughly four fifths of them singletons. This TCR derives from a man aged 35 to 55 with glioma. The sequencing used PBMCs, collected from a glioma patient whose treatment included an IDH1 peptide vaccine. This rearrangement joins TRBV7-2 to TRBJ1-5; D possibly corresponds to TRBD1 (6 bases). This CDR3 reads CTSSLTGTTRGQPQHF. The DNA of the CDR3 is TGTACCAGCAGCTTAACTGGGACAACGAGAGGCCAGCCCCAGCATTTT.